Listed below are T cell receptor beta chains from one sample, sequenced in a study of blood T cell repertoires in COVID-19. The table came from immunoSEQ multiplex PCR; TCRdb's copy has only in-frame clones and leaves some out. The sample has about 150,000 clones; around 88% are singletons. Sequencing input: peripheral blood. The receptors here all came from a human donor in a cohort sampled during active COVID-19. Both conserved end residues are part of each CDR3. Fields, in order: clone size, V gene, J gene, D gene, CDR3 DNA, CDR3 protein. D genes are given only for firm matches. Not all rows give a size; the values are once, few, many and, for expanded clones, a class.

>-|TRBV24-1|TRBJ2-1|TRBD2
TGTGCCACCAGTGATCCCGGAGCGGGAGACTACAATGAGCAGTTCTTC
CATSDPGAGDYNEQFF
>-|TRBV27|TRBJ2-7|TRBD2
TGTGCCAGCAGTCCCCGGGGAGGGATATACGAGCAGTACTTC
CASSPRGGIYEQYF
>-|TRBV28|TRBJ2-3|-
TGTGCCAGCAGAAGGACTCGGACAGATACGCAGTATTTT
CASRRTRTDTQYF
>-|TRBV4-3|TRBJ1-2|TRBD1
TGCGCCAGCAGCCAGCCAGGACAGGGATACTATGGCTACACCTTC
CASSQPGQGYYGYTF
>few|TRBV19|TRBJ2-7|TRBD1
TGTGCCAGTAGTCAAATTCCAGGGACAGCCTACGAGCAGTACTTC
CASSQIPGTAYEQYF
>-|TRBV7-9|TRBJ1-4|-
TGTGCCAGCGGCGATCCGGGTGAAGGTGAAAAACTGTTTTTT
CASGDPGEGEKLFF
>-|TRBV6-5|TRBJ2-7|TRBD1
TGTGCCAGCAGATTGGGACAGGGGAGCTCCTACGAGCAGTACTTC
CASRLGQGSSYEQYF
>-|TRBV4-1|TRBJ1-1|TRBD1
TGCGCCAGCAGCCCAGGGGACAGGGGGAACACTGAAGCTTTCTTT
CASSPGDRGNTEAFF
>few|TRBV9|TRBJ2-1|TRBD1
TGTGCCAGCAGCCCCGAGACAGGGGCTTCCTACAATGAGCAGTTCTTC
CASSPETGASYNEQFF
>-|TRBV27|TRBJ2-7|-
TGTGCCAGCAGCGACAGGTTCCTGAACGACGAGCAGTACTTC
CASSDRFLNDEQYF
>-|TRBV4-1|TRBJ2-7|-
TGCGCCAGCAGCCAAGATAGCGCTAGTGGGGAGCAGTACTTC
CASSQDSASGEQYF
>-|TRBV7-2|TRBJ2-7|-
TGTGCCAGCAGCTTAGTCTCTTCCGAGCAGTACTTC
CASSLVSSEQYF
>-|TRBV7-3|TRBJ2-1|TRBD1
TGTGCCAGCAGCGCCCCGGGACAGTTCGAGCAGTTCTTC
CASSAPGQFEQFF
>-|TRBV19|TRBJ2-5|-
TGTGCCAGTAGTATAGTCGGGACACCTGAGGAGACCCAGTACTTC
CASSIVGTPEETQYF
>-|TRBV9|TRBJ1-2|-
TGTGCCAGCAGCGTCCAGGAACGCTATGGCTACACCTTC
CASSVQERYGYTF
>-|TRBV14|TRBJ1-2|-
TGTGCCAGCAGCCAAGCCCGATCGGGGGGCTACACCTTC
CASSQARSGGYTF
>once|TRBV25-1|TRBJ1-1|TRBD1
TGTGCCAGCAAATTTGGACAGGCGCCCGAAGCTTTCTTT
CASKFGQAPEAFF
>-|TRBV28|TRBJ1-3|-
TGTGCCAGCAGGAGGGGGGGTTTGGCTGGAAACACCATATATTTT
CASRRGGLAGNTIYF
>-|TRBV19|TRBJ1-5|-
TGTGCCAGTAGTCCCGGATTAGGGGGCAATCAGCCCCAGCATTTT
CASSPGLGGNQPQHF
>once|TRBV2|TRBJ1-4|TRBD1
TGTGCCAGCAGTGATGACAGGGTTAGGAAAAAACTGTTTTTT
CASSDDRVRKKLFF
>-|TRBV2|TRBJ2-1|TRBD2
TGTGCCAGCAGGGCACTAGCGGGGGACGGGTTCTTC
CASRALAGDGFF
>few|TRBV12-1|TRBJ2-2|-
TGTGCCAGCAGCTCCAGACAGGGGGCTCGAGTTAGGAGGAGTCGGGACACCGGGGAGCTGTTTTTT
CASSSRQGARVRRSRDTGELFF
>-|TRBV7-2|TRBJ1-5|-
TGTGCCAGCAGTTTACAGGGAGGTCAGCCCCAGCATTTT
CASSLQGGQPQHF
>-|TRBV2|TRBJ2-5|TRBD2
TGTGCCAGCAGTCGAGGACTAGCGGGGGGCGGGGAGACCCAGTACTTC
CASSRGLAGGGETQYF
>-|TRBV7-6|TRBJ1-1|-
TGTGCCAGCAGCCAGGGTGATACTGAAGCTTTCTTT
CASSQGDTEAFF
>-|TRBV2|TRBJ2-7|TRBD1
TGTGCCAGCAGTGGGACAGGGGTGAGCTACGAGCAGTACTTC
CASSGTGVSYEQYF
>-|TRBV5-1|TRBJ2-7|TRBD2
TGCGCCAGCAGCTTGGATCCGGGACTAGCAGGCGGCGAGCAGTACTTC
CASSLDPGLAGGEQYF
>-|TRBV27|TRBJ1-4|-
TGTGCCAGCAGTTTACGCAGAGGGGGATTGGAAAAACTGTTTTTT
CASSLRRGGLEKLFF
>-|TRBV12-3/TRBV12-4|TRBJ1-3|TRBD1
TGTGCCAGCAGTTTAGTAGCAGGGGGCTGGAATTTT
CASSLVAGGWNF
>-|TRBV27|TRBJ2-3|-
TGTGCCAGCAGTTACGGCAGGTTCTCAGGTGATACGCAGTATTTT
CASSYGRFSGDTQYF
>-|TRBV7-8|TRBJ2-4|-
TGTGCCAGCAGCTTAGCGCTACAGGGTGGGGACATTCAGTACTTC
CASSLALQGGDIQYF
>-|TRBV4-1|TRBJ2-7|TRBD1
TGCGCCAGCAGCCAGTTATCGGGACAGGCATACGAGCAGTACTTC
CASSQLSGQAYEQYF
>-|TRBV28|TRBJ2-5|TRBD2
TGTGCCAGCAGTCTCCCCGCCCCAGCGGGGCAAGAGACCCAGTACTTC
CASSLPAPAGQETQYF
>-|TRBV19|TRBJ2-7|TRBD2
TGTGCCAGTAGTGCTAGCGGGACCTACGAGCAGTACTTC
CASSASGTYEQYF
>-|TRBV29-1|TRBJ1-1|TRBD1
TGCAGCGTTGATGCAGGACAGGGGATGAACACTGAAGCTTTCTTT
CSVDAGQGMNTEAFF
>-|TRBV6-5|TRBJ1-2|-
TGTGCCAGCAGTTATGGGTTAGGGGCCTATGGCTACACCTTC
CASSYGLGAYGYTF
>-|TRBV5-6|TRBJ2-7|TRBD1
TGTGCCAGCAGCTTCGGGACAGTGACCTACGAGCAGTACTTC
CASSFGTVTYEQYF
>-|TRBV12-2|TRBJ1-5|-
TGTGCAAGTCGCTTAGCGTCCCGACAGACTAGCAATCAGCCCCAGCATTTT
CASRLASRQTSNQPQHF
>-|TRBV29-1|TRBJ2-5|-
TGCAGCGTTGAAGTACGCAGGGTCCAAGAGACCCAGTACTTC
CSVEVRRVQETQYF
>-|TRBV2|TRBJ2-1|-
TGTGCCAGCGGACAGGGACTAAACAATGAGCAGTTCTTC
CASGQGLNNEQFF
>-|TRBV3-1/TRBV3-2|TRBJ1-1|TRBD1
TGTGCCAGCAGCCCGACCCCACAGGGGACTGAAGCTTTCTTT
CASSPTPQGTEAFF
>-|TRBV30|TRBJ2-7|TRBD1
TGTGCCTGGAGTGGACAGGGCCTGCTCTACGAGCAGTACTTC
CAWSGQGLLYEQYF
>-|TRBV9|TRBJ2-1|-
TGTGCCAGCACCCGTTTGGATTCGTCAGGGAAACAGTTCTTC
CASTRLDSSGKQFF
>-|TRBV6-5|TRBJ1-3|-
TGTGCCAGCAGTTCGGGACTCCTGAGCTCTGGAAACACCATATATTTT
CASSSGLLSSGNTIYF
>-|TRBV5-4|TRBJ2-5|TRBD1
TGTGCCAGCAGCTTCGGTCCAGGGGGAATCCGAGAGACCCAGTACTTC
CASSFGPGGIRETQYF
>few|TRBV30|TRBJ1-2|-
TGTGCCTGGAGTGTCCTAGCCCCACCTTATGGCTACACCTTC
CAWSVLAPPYGYTF
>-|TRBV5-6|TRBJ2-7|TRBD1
TGTGCCAGCAGCAGGCGACAGGGGGCGGCCTACGAGCAGTACTTC
CASSRRQGAAYEQYF